Listed below are T cell receptor beta chains from one sample, sequenced in a study of CD8+CD57+ T cells in acquired aplastic anemia. MiXCR was run by TCRdb on the reads, yielding one entry per CDR3 protein. There are under 150,000 distinct CDR3 sequences in the sample; 41% occur only once, and roughly 8.9% lies in the top ten. The material sequenced was sorted CD4+, CD8+, or CD8+CD57+ T cells (not recorded which) from PBMCs. These receptors originate from a human donor in good health, serving as a control. Both conserved end residues are part of each CDR3. The order of the fields is J gene, V gene, CDR3 protein.

TRBJ1-2	TRBV10-3	CAISEGQGVGYTF
TRBJ2-5	TRBV24-1	CATSDLGSPKGTQYF
TRBJ2-3	TRBV15	CATSRDQGASTDTQYF
TRBJ1-1	TRBV6-1	CASRSTTGGRGVAFF
TRBJ2-1	TRBV7-9	CASSSSLNEQFF
TRBJ2-7	TRBV7-2	CASSLKAGYEQYF
TRBJ1-6	TRBV2	CASSELPYNSPLHF
TRBJ1-2	TRBV10-2	CASRRGQQNYGYTF
TRBJ2-1	TRBV19	CASSGGQYGLYNEQFF
TRBJ1-4	TRBV2	CASSEGGRGSGKLFF
TRBJ1-2	TRBV6-1	CASSPPGASNYGYTF
TRBJ2-7	TRBV10-3	CAISATSAHEQYF
TRBJ2-3	TRBV20-1	CSAWSGARTDTQYF
TRBJ1-2	TRBV20-1	CSARPGGGYTF
TRBJ2-3	TRBV5-8	CASSLGGEWDTQYF
TRBJ2-6	TRBV30	CASDRSSGANVLTF
TRBJ2-1	TRBV5-1	CASSPTGTGGLRACNEQFF
TRBJ2-7	TRBV6-2/TRBV6-3	CASRALANSNEQYF
TRBJ2-5	TRBV5-4	CASSPGTSGRVQETQYF
TRBJ1-1	TRBV10-1	CASSDPGRGWAAFF
TRBJ1-6	TRBV5-1	CASRGQGDSPLHF
TRBJ2-7	TRBV10-3	CAISPIPGQGHEQYF
TRBJ2-7	TRBV20-1	CSARQTGGPYEQYF
TRBJ2-1	TRBV10-3	CAISRGRGASYNEQFF